These T cell receptor beta chains were read from a single sample in a study of blood T cell repertoires in COVID-19. The method was immunoSEQ multiplex PCR; TCRdb's version includes in-frame clones alone and lacks a portion of them. The repertoire consists of 140,000 to 150,000 clones, with 75% to 90% occurring once and the leading ten covering roughly 1.6%. Material for sequencing was peripheral blood. The receptors originated from a woman between 45 and 65 years old with acute or convalescent COVID-19. Both conserved end residues are part of each CDR3. A D gene is named only where the DNA matches it firmly. Some rows mark clone size as missing; the rest say once, few, many or name a class of expanded clone.

D: TRBD1; size: -; J: TRBJ2-5; V: TRBV19; DNA: TGTGCCAGTAGTGAAACCGGGACAGGGGGTCGAGAGACCCAGTACTTC; CDR3: CASSETGTGGRETQYF
D: TRBD1; size: -; J: TRBJ1-4; V: TRBV5-1; DNA: TGCGCCAGCAGCTTGGAAAGGCGGACAGGGGGAAAACTGTTTTTT; CDR3: CASSLERRTGGKLFF
D: -; size: -; J: TRBJ2-5; V: TRBV3-1/TRBV3-2; DNA: TGTGCCAGCAGCCAAGATCACTCAGGCGGGGAGACCCAGTACTTC; CDR3: CASSQDHSGGETQYF
D: TRBD2; size: few; J: TRBJ2-2; V: TRBV13; DNA: TGTGCCAGCAGCTTAGGCCGGGGGGGCGGCACCGGGGAGCTGTTTTTT; CDR3: CASSLGRGGGTGELFF
D: TRBD1; size: -; J: TRBJ2-5; V: TRBV2; DNA: TGTGCCAGCAGTGACTCGTCCGGGACAGGGGGCGTAAAGACCCAGTACTTC; CDR3: CASSDSSGTGGVKTQYF
D: TRBD2; size: -; J: TRBJ2-6; V: TRBV5-6; DNA: TGTGCCAGCAGCCGGACTAGCGGGAGCTCTGGGGCCAACGTCCTGACTTTC; CDR3: CASSRTSGSSGANVLTF
D: TRBD1; size: -; J: TRBJ1-5; V: TRBV6-5; DNA: TGTGCCAGCAGTTACCGTGCCAGGGGGAATCAGCCCCAGCATTTT; CDR3: CASSYRARGNQPQHF
D: TRBD1; size: -; J: TRBJ1-3; V: TRBV2; DNA: TGTGCCAGCAGCTACAATGGACAGGGGGGCTCTGGAAACACCATATATTTT; CDR3: CASSYNGQGGSGNTIYF
D: -; size: few; J: TRBJ1-1; V: TRBV3-1/TRBV3-2; DNA: TGTGCCAGCAGTCCTACGGGGGGTAGGGGTGAAGCTTTCTTT; CDR3: CASSPTGGRGEAFF
D: TRBD2; size: -; J: TRBJ2-1; V: TRBV7-2; DNA: TGTGCCAGCAGCTTTACTAGCGGGGGGGCCGGTGAGCAGTTCTTC; CDR3: CASSFTSGGAGEQFF
D: -; size: -; J: TRBJ1-4; V: TRBV15; DNA: TGTGCCACCAGCAGAGATGTGACAAGAGTTAATGAAAAACTGTTTTTT; CDR3: CATSRDVTRVNEKLFF
D: TRBD1; size: -; J: TRBJ1-4; V: TRBV27; DNA: TGTGCCAGCAGTTCCCCGGACAGGGGAGAAAAACTGTTTTTT; CDR3: CASSSPDRGEKLFF
D: TRBD2; size: -; J: TRBJ2-2; V: TRBV6-6; DNA: TGTGCCAGCACTCCCGGGAGGAGCACCGGGGAGCTGTTTTTT; CDR3: CASTPGRSTGELFF
D: TRBD1; size: few; J: TRBJ2-2; V: TRBV6-5; DNA: TGTGCCAGCAGCCGTCAGGGGGCTAGCACCGGGGAGCTGTTTTTT; CDR3: CASSRQGASTGELFF
D: TRBD1; size: -; J: TRBJ1-4; V: TRBV6-5; DNA: TGTGCCAGCAGTTACCCGCCGGGACAGGGACCCGAAAAACTGTTTTTT; CDR3: CASSYPPGQGPEKLFF
D: TRBD1; size: -; J: TRBJ2-7; V: TRBV27; DNA: TGTGCCAGCAGGGAATCCGGGACAGGGGGTCCTTCGACCTACGAGCAGTACTTC; CDR3: CASRESGTGGPSTYEQYF
D: -; size: -; J: TRBJ1-1; V: TRBV19; DNA: TGTGCCAGTAGTATCGGACTTTACACTGAAGCTTTCTTT; CDR3: CASSIGLYTEAFF
D: -; size: -; J: TRBJ1-3; V: TRBV27; DNA: TGTGCCAGCAGCCTCCAGGGTTTCTCTGGAAACACCATATATTTT; CDR3: CASSLQGFSGNTIYF
D: -; size: once; J: TRBJ1-1; V: TRBV9; DNA: TGTGCCAGCAGCCCACAAGGACAGTCGAACACTGAAGCTTTCTTT; CDR3: CASSPQGQSNTEAFF
D: -; size: -; J: TRBJ1-6; V: TRBV7-3; DNA: TGTGCCAGCAGCTTAAGAGCCCGTAATTCACCCCTCCACTTT; CDR3: CASSLRARNSPLHF
D: TRBD1; size: -; J: TRBJ2-7; V: TRBV25-1; DNA: TGTGCCAGCAGCCCGGGACAGTGGACCTACGAGCAGTACTTC; CDR3: CASSPGQWTYEQYF
D: TRBD2; size: -; J: TRBJ2-1; V: TRBV6-6; DNA: TGTGCCAGCAGGGGAGGGCTCCCAACCTACAATGAGCAGTTCTTC; CDR3: CASRGGLPTYNEQFF
D: -; size: -; J: TRBJ1-1; V: TRBV30; DNA: TGTGCCTGGAGTAGGGGAATGAACACTGAAGCTTTCTTT; CDR3: CAWSRGMNTEAFF
D: -; size: -; J: TRBJ2-1; V: TRBV20-1; DNA: TGCAGTGCTAGGGGGGGGCGGCAGCAGTTCTTC; CDR3: CSARGGRQQFF
D: -; size: -; J: TRBJ1-1; V: TRBV2; DNA: TGTGCCAGCAGTGAACTGGGCAGTCTAAACACTGAAGCTTTCTTT; CDR3: CASSELGSLNTEAFF
D: -; size: -; J: TRBJ2-7; V: TRBV2; DNA: TGTGCCAGCAGTGGACAGAACTACGAGCAGTACTTC; CDR3: CASSGQNYEQYF
D: -; size: -; J: TRBJ2-1; V: TRBV10-2; DNA: TGCGCCAGCAGCGACAAGGAGGTCCTCCGAAGGCAGTTCTTC; CDR3: CASSDKEVLRRQFF
D: TRBD2; size: once; J: TRBJ2-3; V: TRBV11-3; DNA: TGTGCCAGCAGCCGAGGGACTAGCGGGGGGGATACGCAGTATTTT; CDR3: CASSRGTSGGDTQYF
D: -; size: few; J: TRBJ1-1; V: TRBV6-5; DNA: TGTGCCAGCAGTTACATTAGGACAATTCGGGGGGTTGAAGCTTTCTTT; CDR3: CASSYIRTIRGVEAFF
D: -; size: -; J: TRBJ1-1; V: TRBV6-5; DNA: TGTGCCAGCAGTCCCGCCACGACACAGGCTGAAGCTTTCTTT; CDR3: CASSPATTQAEAFF
D: -; size: -; J: TRBJ2-5; V: TRBV7-2; DNA: TGTGCCAGCAGCTTAGACAGCTTCAGGGTAGAGACCCAGTACTTC; CDR3: CASSLDSFRVETQYF
D: TRBD2; size: -; J: TRBJ2-1; V: TRBV9; DNA: TGTGCCAGCAGCGTAGAAGGACTAGAATACAATGAGCAGTTCTTC; CDR3: CASSVEGLEYNEQFF
D: -; size: -; J: TRBJ1-3; V: TRBV7-2; DNA: TGTGCCAGCAGCTTGTCGCGGGGAGCTGGAAACACCATATATTTT; CDR3: CASSLSRGAGNTIYF
D: TRBD2; size: -; J: TRBJ2-1; V: TRBV9; DNA: TGTGCCAGCAGCGTAGAAGGATTTGGTGGGACTAGAAGCTACAATGAGCAGTTCTTC; CDR3: CASSVEGFGGTRSYNEQFF
D: TRBD2; size: -; J: TRBJ2-3; V: TRBV5-1; DNA: TGCGCCAGCAGCCCCGGGGGGACAGATACGCAGTATTTT; CDR3: CASSPGGTDTQYF
D: TRBD1; size: -; J: TRBJ2-7; V: TRBV4-2; DNA: TGTGCCAGCAGCCAAGATTCGGGACAGGTCTCCTACGAGCAGTACTTC; CDR3: CASSQDSGQVSYEQYF
D: TRBD1; size: -; J: TRBJ2-3; V: TRBV5-5; DNA: TGTGCCAGCAGCTCAGACAGGGCGTCTAGCACAGATACGCAGTATTTT; CDR3: CASSSDRASSTDTQYF
D: -; size: -; J: TRBJ2-2; V: TRBV13; DNA: TGTGCCAGCAGCTTAGGGGGCGCGGCAGGACTACCCGGGGAGCTGTTTTTT; CDR3: CASSLGGAAGLPGELFF
D: -; size: -; J: TRBJ1-6; V: TRBV28; DNA: TGTGCCAGCAGTTTAGAAGGGAGTTCACCCCTCCACTTT; CDR3: CASSLEGSSPLHF
D: -; size: -; J: TRBJ1-2; V: TRBV7-2; DNA: TGTGCCAGCAGCCTGAAACAGGACTATGGCTACACCTTC; CDR3: CASSLKQDYGYTF
D: -; size: -; J: TRBJ2-1; V: TRBV19; DNA: TGTGCCAGTAGTACGGGGTACAATGAGCAGTTCTTC; CDR3: CASSTGYNEQFF